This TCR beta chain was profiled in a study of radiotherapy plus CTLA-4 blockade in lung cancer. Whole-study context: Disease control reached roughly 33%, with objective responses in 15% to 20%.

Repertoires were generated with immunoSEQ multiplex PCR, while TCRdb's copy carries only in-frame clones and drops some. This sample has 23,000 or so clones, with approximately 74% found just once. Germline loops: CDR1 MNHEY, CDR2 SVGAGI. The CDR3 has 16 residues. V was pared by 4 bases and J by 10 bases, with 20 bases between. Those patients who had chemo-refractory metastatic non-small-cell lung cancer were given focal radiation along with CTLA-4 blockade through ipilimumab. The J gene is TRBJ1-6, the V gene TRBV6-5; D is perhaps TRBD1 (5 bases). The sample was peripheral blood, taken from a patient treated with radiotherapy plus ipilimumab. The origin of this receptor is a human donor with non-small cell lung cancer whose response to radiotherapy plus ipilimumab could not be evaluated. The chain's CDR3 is CASSFTGIASGSPLHF. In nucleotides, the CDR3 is TGTGCCAGCAGTTTCACAGGCATTGCGTCAGGCTCACCCCTCCACTTT.